A single count supports the clone carrying this T cell receptor beta chain. V shed 6 bases and J 8 bases; nucleotides not matched to a gene: 5. This CDR3 is 12 amino acids long. Germline loops: CDR1 SNHLY, CDR2 FYNNEI. The data stem from a study of blood T cell repertoires in COVID-19. Study information: Samples taken during acute and convalescent COVID-19 were collected in the United States, Italy and Spain.

Enrolment of Seattle patients took place during active infection, and they were followed longitudinally. Authors' data handling: It was from reference gene primer amplification that nucleated cell counts were estimated. The protocol was immunoSEQ multiplex PCR, while the TCRdb copy is restricted to in-frame clones and leaves out a portion. From that table come the V and J calls and clone size; the DNA was used to work out D and trimming. The data contain roughly 150,000 clones, 85% of them seen just once; the ten biggest clones take up 6.5% to 9%. The sequenced sample consisted of peripheral blood. The TCR comes from an elderly woman with COVID-19, enrolled during active disease. This chain connects TRBV2 to TRBJ1-2; 8 bases fit TRBD1. In DNA form, the CDR3 reads TGTGCCAGCAGAAAGGACAGGGCCGGCTACACCTTC. Protein sequence: CASRKDRAGYTF.